The TCR beta chain described here comes from a study of T cell repertoires in cytomegalovirus infection. V gave up 0 bases and J gave up 8 bases; unmatched junction bases: 8. The germline V gene encodes CDR1 SGHRS and CDR2 YFSETQ. The CDR3 loop spans 15 amino acids. A single record per CDR3 protein comes from TCRdb applying MiXCR to the reads. The data show about 740,000 distinct CDR3 sequences, with 35% to 45% seen just once and under 3.5% held by the top ten. This clonotype turned up a few times. The sample taken for sequencing was PBMCs. The sequence was collected from a human donor in good health (CMV status not recorded). Some clones in this sample may be carry-over from other donors' samples. The J gene is TRBJ2-1, the V gene TRBV5-1; 7 nucleotides align to TRBD1. The CDR3 loop is CASSLAGTALDEQFF. The CDR3 DNA reads TGCGCCAGCAGCTTGGCAGGGACAGCTCTGGATGAGCAGTTCTTC. The whole variable domain, remainder taken from reference TRBV5-1 and TRBJ2-1, is KAGVTQTPRYLIKTRGQQVTLSCSPISGHRSVSWYQQTPGQGLQFLFEYFSETQRNKGNFPGRFSGRQFSNSRSEMNVSTLELGDSALYLCASSLAGTALDEQFFGPGTRLTVL.